Listed below are T cell receptor beta chains from one sample, sequenced in a study of blood T cell repertoires in COVID-19. Assay used: immunoSEQ multiplex PCR; TCRdb lists only in-frame clones, some missing. Of 250,000 to 350,000 clones in the sample, roughly 87% were seen once. Input material: peripheral blood. These receptors were collected from a woman aged 45-60 years who had recovered from COVID-19. Both conserved end residues are part of each CDR3. The D gene is left open where the match is weak. Where a row states a size, it is once, few, many or the class of an expanded clone; other rows omit it.

.	TRBV18	TRBJ1-4	.	CASSPVGSATNEKLFF	TGTGCCAGCTCACCCGTCGGGTCAGCAACTAATGAAAAACTGTTTTTT
.	TRBV23-1	TRBJ1-2	TRBD1	CASSQSWTGEILKDGYTF	TGCGCCAGCAGTCAATCTTGGACAGGCGAAATCCTTAAAGATGGCTACACCTTC
.	TRBV19	TRBJ2-3	TRBD2	CASRRGLAFADTQYF	TGTGCCAGTAGAAGAGGACTAGCGTTCGCTGATACGCAGTATTTT
.	TRBV5-1	TRBJ1-4	.	CASSLFAREKLFF	TGCGCCAGCAGCTTGTTCGCTCGGGAAAAACTGTTTTTT
.	TRBV2	TRBJ1-1	TRBD1	CASKLGQGGGTEAFF	TGTGCCAGCAAACTTGGACAGGGTGGTGGCACTGAAGCTTTCTTT
.	TRBV20-1	TRBJ2-5	.	CSPKKGETQYF	TGCAGTCCCAAGAAAGGGGAAACCCAGTACTTC
once	TRBV7-9	TRBJ1-1	.	CASSFEFVGAEAFF	TGTGCCAGCAGCTTTGAGTTTGTGGGCGCGGAAGCTTTCTTT
.	TRBV30	TRBJ1-4	TRBD1	CACGLGQGENEKLFF	TGTGCCTGTGGATTGGGACAGGGGGAAAATGAAAAACTGTTTTTT
.	TRBV30	TRBJ1-1	.	CAWSRRTEIMNTEAFF	TGTGCCTGGAGCCGACGGACAGAAATTATGAACACTGAAGCTTTCTTT
.	TRBV6-5	TRBJ1-6	.	CASSYPLSGSLHF	TGTGCCAGCAGTTATCCCCTCTCCGGGTCTCTCCACTTT
.	TRBV19	TRBJ2-1	TRBD2	CASSHRLADSSYNEQFF	TGTGCCAGTAGTCATCGACTAGCCGACAGCTCCTACAATGAGCAGTTCTTC
.	TRBV5-4	TRBJ1-5	TRBD1	CASSYNSGQGNQPQHF	TGTGCCAGCAGCTACAACTCCGGACAGGGCAATCAGCCCCAGCATTTT
.	TRBV19	TRBJ2-4	.	CASSIDTGWATKNIQYF	TGTGCCAGTAGTATAGACACAGGGTGGGCGACCAAAAACATTCAGTACTTC
.	TRBV3-1/TRBV3-2	TRBJ1-2	.	CASSPRTGKGYTF	TGTGCCAGCAGCCCTCGGACGGGAAAAGGCTACACCTTC
.	TRBV6-1	TRBJ1-2	.	CASSEGGNYGYTF	TGTGCCAGCAGTGAGGGGGGAAACTATGGCTACACCTTC
.	TRBV5-6	TRBJ2-5	.	CASSLWTGGYQETQYF	TGTGCCAGCAGCCTTTGGACAGGAGGGTACCAAGAGACCCAGTACTTC
.	TRBV18	TRBJ2-7	.	CASSRDYSYEQYF	TGTGCCAGCTCGAGGGATTACTCCTACGAGCAGTACTTC
.	TRBV7-9	TRBJ2-1	.	CASSPLGGQGGSNEQFF	TGTGCCAGCAGCCCTCTGGGGGGTCAGGGCGGATCGAATGAGCAGTTCTTC
.	TRBV12-2	TRBJ1-2	.	CASRLDGQGAYGYTF	TGTGCAAGTCGCTTAGATGGACAGGGGGCGTATGGCTACACCTTC
.	TRBV6-5	TRBJ1-6	TRBD1	CASKEGTAYNSPLHF	TGTGCCAGCAAGGAGGGGACAGCTTATAATTCACCCCTCCACTTT
.	TRBV13	TRBJ2-7	TRBD1	CASSLTGTGPYEQYF	TGTGCCAGCAGCCTGACCGGGACAGGGCCCTACGAGCAGTACTTC
.	TRBV7-8	TRBJ2-3	.	CASSSRDGGSTDTQYF	TGTGCCAGCAGCTCCCGCGATGGCGGAAGCACAGATACGCAGTATTTT
once	TRBV7-2	TRBJ1-4	TRBD1	CASSDPGQGWEKLFF	TGTGCCAGCAGCGACCCGGGACAGGGATGGGAAAAACTGTTTTTT
.	TRBV3-1/TRBV3-2	TRBJ1-3	.	CASSQDLRGSGRNTIYF	TGTGCCAGCAGCCAAGATCTTCGGGGGTCCGGCCGAAACACCATATATTTT
.	TRBV5-4	TRBJ1-2	TRBD1	CASGTGGEGYTF	TGTGCCAGCGGGACAGGGGGCGAGGGCTACACCTTC
.	TRBV5-1	TRBJ2-3	TRBD1	CASSLVWDRVQTDTQYF	TGCGCCAGCAGCTTGGTCTGGGACAGGGTCCAGACAGATACGCAGTATTTT
once	TRBV11-2	TRBJ1-1	TRBD1	CASSSDRGGTEAFF	TGTGCCAGCAGCTCGGACAGGGGGGGGACTGAAGCTTTCTTT
.	TRBV6-5	TRBJ2-7	TRBD1	CASKRTGGDSYEQYF	TGTGCCAGCAAACGTACAGGGGGCGATTCCTACGAGCAGTACTTC
.	TRBV7-2	TRBJ2-3	.	CASSLAGGQDTQYF	TGTGCCAGCAGCTTAGCGGGGGGGCAAGATACGCAGTATTTT
.	TRBV4-3	TRBJ1-5	.	CASSQDWQSNQPQHF	TGCGCCAGCAGCCAAGATTGGCAGTCCAATCAGCCCCAGCATTTT
.	TRBV29-1	TRBJ1-1	TRBD1	CSVRTGVSEAFF	TGCAGCGTTCGTACAGGGGTCTCTGAAGCTTTCTTT
.	TRBV28	TRBJ1-5	TRBD1	CASIRGNQPQHF	TGTGCCAGCATCAGGGGGAATCAGCCCCAGCATTTT
.	TRBV5-8	TRBJ1-2	TRBD1	CASSTGTGGFRSGYTF	TGTGCCAGCAGCACCGGGACAGGGGGCTTCCGAAGTGGCTACACCTTC
.	TRBV15	TRBJ2-2	.	CATSRQRPPAGELFF	TGTGCCACCAGCAGACAGAGGCCGCCCGCCGGGGAGCTGTTTTTT
.	TRBV2	TRBJ1-1	.	CASSREGNTEAFF	TGTGCCAGCAGCCGGGAGGGGAACACTGAAGCTTTCTTT
.	TRBV19	TRBJ2-3	TRBD2	CASSTQRTSGRTDTQYF	TGTGCCAGTAGTACCCAAAGGACTAGCGGGAGGACAGATACGCAGTATTTT
.	TRBV5-6	TRBJ1-5	TRBD1	CASSYTGGRGNQPQHF	TGTGCCAGCAGCTACACAGGGGGCCGGGGCAATCAGCCCCAGCATTTT